This T cell receptor beta chain was captured in a study of pediatric ulcerative colitis. Sequenced by immunoSEQ multiplex PCR; TCRdb stores in-frame clones only, minus some. This sample has 30,000 to 45,000 clones, with around 73% found just once. Study findings and constraints: All ulcerative colitis patients, but no controls, carried a couple of rectal clonotypes. Substantially fewer templates came from two patients' blood samples. Rectal pinch biopsies may include blood-derived T cells.

The rectum was sampled with one to two pinch biopsies at colonoscopy. This clone has only a few counts. What it binds is unknown. The receptor was isolated from a boy aged 5-17 years with moderate ulcerative colitis. What was sequenced was gut tissue.

CDR3 region: CASSLGRAGVRGEQYF. CDR3 DNA sequence: TGTGCCAGTAGTTTGGGAAGAGCGGGGGTACGCGGCGAGCAGTACTTC. This chain connects TRBV19 to TRBJ2-7; TRBD2 matches at 8 bases. Unmatched junction bases numbered 15, after V lost 5 bases and J lost 6 bases. CDR3 length: 16 residues. Germline values: CDR1 LNHDA, CDR2 SQIVND (reference sequence).